This entry lists 23 T cell receptor beta chains sequenced from one sample in a study of blood T cell repertoires in COVID-19. The assay was immunoSEQ multiplex PCR, and TCRdb's table has in-frame clones only and misses some. The repertoire has under 95,000 clones, approximately 85% of them found once; the top ten carry 3%. Sequencing input: peripheral blood. Receptor source: an elderly woman with COVID-19, enrolled during active disease.

The gene calls are TRBV13 and TRBJ2-3; 7 bases align to TRBD2. This CDR3 contains 14 residues. The junction had 5 bases not matched to a gene; V was cut back by 4 bases and J by 4 bases. CDR1 is PRHDT, CDR2 FYEKMQ, per germline (reference sequence). The chain's CDR3 is CASSSRSGSDTQYF. Here the CDR3 DNA reads TGTGCCAGCAGCTCTCGTAGCGGGTCAGATACGCAGTATTTT.

This chain connects TRBV4-1 to TRBJ2-2, with 9 bases fitting TRBD1. CDR3 length: 15 amino acids. Unmatched junction bases numbered 8, after V lost 8 bases and J lost 4 bases. Germline CDR1 is MGHRA and CDR2 is YSYEKL. CDR3 nucleotide sequence: TGCGCCAGCGCGGGGACAGGGAGTTTCACCGGGGAGCTGTTTTTT. Its translation: CASAGTGSFTGELFF.

This clone has a handful of counts. V is TRBV28 and J is TRBJ2-2, with D tentatively TRBD2 (6 bases). Per germline, CDR1 MDHEN and CDR2 SYDVKM. With 2 bases removed from V and 3 bases from J, the gap between germline ends came to 10 bases. This CDR3 has 15 amino acids. CDR3 nucleotides: TGTGCCAGCAGTTTAGAGCGGGTGGACACCGGGGAGCTGTTTTTT. Its protein is CASSLERVDTGELFF.

In the case of this clone: No DNA is shown, since the ends of the CDR3 on it are uncertain; the CDR3 is the one TCRdb lists. The J gene is TRBJ2-1, the V gene TRBV5-1; the table's D call TRBD2 went unverified against the DNA. Germline V gene sequence: CDR1 SGHRS, CDR2 YFSETQ. A total of 17 residues make up the CDR3, ends included. The chain's CDR3 is CASSWGPGAGGAQLEFF.

This chain uses TRBV10-3 with TRBJ1-5; D might be TRBD1 (5 bases). In germline, CDR1 is ENHRY, CDR2 SYGVKD. Trimming left V 3 bases short and J 1 base short, with 10 bases between. The CDR3 runs to 15 residues. Here the CDR3 reads CAISDLQGSNQPQHF. In nucleotides, the CDR3 is TGTGCCATCAGTGATTTGCAGGGAAGCAATCAGCCCCAGCATTTT.

The rearrangement links TRBV10-3 to TRBJ1-5; D not resolved. Trimming cost V 2 bases and J 7 bases, with 15 bases left between them. The CDR3 consists of 15 residues. CDR1 and CDR2 from the germline V gene are ENHRY and SYGVKD. The CDR3 nucleotides read TGTGCCATCAGTGAGAGGGCGGGCGGGGTACAGCCCCAGCATTTT. Protein sequence: CAISERAGGVQPQHF.

The chain couples TRBV7-9 to TRBJ2-5; D is undetermined. The V gene lost 3 bases and the J gene lost 4 bases, with 6 bases spanning the gap. There are 12 residues in the CDR3. CDR1 is SEHNR, CDR2 FQNEAQ, per germline (reference sequence). The CDR3 region has the DNA TGTGCCAGCAGCTTTAGCCGAGAGACCCAGTACTTC. As protein: CASSFSRETQYF.

The gene calls are TRBV30 and TRBJ1-5; no clear D gene. Trimming pared 2 bases from V and 2 bases from J, leaving 7 bases between. This CDR3 region has 13 residues. Germline CDR1 is GTSNPN and CDR2 is SVGIG (reference sequence). The CDR3 spells CAWSYQGNQPQHF. For the CDR3, the DNA is TGTGCCTGGAGTTATCAGGGCAATCAGCCCCAGCATTTT.

V is TRBV29-1 and J is TRBJ2-5; 13 bases line up with TRBD2. The CDR3 runs to 15 residues. Germline assignment: CDR1 SQVTM and CDR2 ANQGSEA. With 4 bases clipped from V and 5 bases from J, the junction kept 7 bases outside the gene matches. The CDR3 DNA is TGCAGCGTTGCGACTAGCGGGAGGACCGGGGAGACCCAGTACTTC. As protein: CSVATSGRTGETQYF.

The chain carries TRBV20-1 and TRBJ1-4; D gene ambiguous. V dropped 1 base and J dropped 12 bases, with 9 bases sitting between them. Germline CDR1 DFQATT, CDR2 SNEGSKA (reference sequence). There are 11 residues in the CDR3. In DNA form, the CDR3 reads TGCAGTGCTAGAGCCCGAGGAGAACTGTTTTTT. This codes for CSARARGELFF.

CDR3 sequence: CASSDRAYGYTF. The CDR3, as DNA: TGCGCCAGCTCTGACAGGGCGTACGGCTACACCTTC. This chain connects TRBV10-2 to TRBJ1-2; 7 nucleotides align to TRBD1. The J segment lost 8 bases and the V segment lost 8 bases, leaving 8 bases of the junction unmatched. Germline loops: CDR1 WSHSY, CDR2 SAAADI. The CDR3 has 12 residues.

V and J are TRBV9 and TRBJ2-7; 8 positions agree with TRBD2. Germline assignment: CDR1 SGDLS and CDR2 YYNGEE. The CDR3 spans 12 residues. V dropped 3 bases and J dropped 5; count of bases not matched to a gene: 1. The CDR3 loop is CASSAGLDEQYF. In DNA form, the CDR3 reads TGTGCCAGCAGCGCGGGACTAGACGAGCAGTACTTC. The whole variable domain, remainder taken from reference TRBV9 and TRBJ2-7, is DSGVTQTPKHLITATGQRVTLRCSPRSGDLSVYWYQQSLDQGLQFLIQYYNGEERAKGNILERFSAQQFPDLHSELNLSSLELGDSALYFCASSAGLDEQYFGPGTRLTVT.

The V call is TRBV24-1, the J call TRBJ2-7; 11 nucleotides align to TRBD2. J was trimmed by 5 bases and V by 3 bases; bases with no gene match: 5. The CDR3 extends over 15 amino acids. The V gene's germline CDR1 is KGHDR and CDR2 SFDVKD. The chain's CDR3 is CATSDQLAGVHEQYF. The DNA of the CDR3 is TGTGCCACCAGTGATCAACTAGCGGGAGTACACGAGCAGTACTTC.

The CDR3 region has the DNA TGTGCCAGCAGCTCGACAGGGGCAAACTACGAGCAGTACTTC. It yields the protein CASSSTGANYEQYF. This sequence joins TRBV7-3 and TRBJ2-7; 8 bases agree with TRBD1. Germline CDR1 and CDR2: SGHTA and FQGTGA. This CDR3 region has 14 residues. With V trimmed by 4 bases and J by 3 bases, 5 bases remained unmatched.

The V and J genes are TRBV28 and TRBJ1-2, with 9 bases matching TRBD1. Germline-derived CDR1 and CDR2 are MDHEN and SYDVKM. This CDR3 spans 15 amino acids. V lost 6 bases to trimming and J lost 8 bases; unmatched junction nucleotides: 13. The CDR3 nucleotides read TGTGCCAGCAGGGGTTCGGACAGGGGATTCGACGGCTACACCTTC. Amino acid sequence: CASRGSDRGFDGYTF.

This clone was seen a few times. J is TRBJ2-7 and V is TRBV28; 7 bases match TRBD2. Germline assignment: CDR1 MDHEN and CDR2 SYDVKM. With V trimmed by 5 bases and J by 5 bases, 18 bases remained unmatched. The length of the CDR3 is 17 residues. The CDR3 spells CASSPPVSGIDGDEQYF. As DNA, the CDR3 is TGTGCCAGCAGTCCCCCCGTGAGCGGGATCGACGGCGACGAGCAGTACTTC.

In its sample, this clone was seen a few times. The chain links TRBV30 to TRBJ2-2; D possibly corresponds to TRBD1 (7 bases). Germline V gives CDR1 GTSNPN, CDR2 SVGIG (reference sequence). Trimming pared 0 bases from V and 6 bases from J, leaving 14 bases between. The CDR3 is 15 amino acids. DNA of the CDR3: TGTGCCTGGAGTGTACGGCAGGGGGGTTCCGGGGAGCTGTTTTTT. As protein: CAWSVRQGGSGELFF.

The CDR3 DNA reads TGTGCCAGGGGAGGGGTTCACCCCGCTCGCAATGAGCAGTTCTTC. Protein: CARGGVHPARNEQFF. V and J are TRBV2 and TRBJ2-1, with TRBD2 matching over 7 bases. Per the germline V gene, CDR1 is SNHLY and CDR2 is FYNNEI. CDR3 length: 15 residues. Trimming at V came to 9 bases and at J to 6 bases, leaving 14 bases not matched to a gene.

The V gene is TRBV7-3, the J gene TRBJ2-2; possible D gene TRBD1, 6 bases. CDR3 length: 16 residues. Germline V lookup: CDR1 SGHTA, CDR2 FQGTGA. Trimming cost V 3 bases and J 2 bases, with 13 bases left between them. As DNA, the CDR3 is TGTGCCAGCAGCTTGTTGGGACAAAGTAACACCGGGGAGCTGTTTTTT. It yields the protein CASSLLGQSNTGELFF.

The CDR3 DNA follows: TGTGCCATTGGGGGACTAGCGGGGGCCGGGCTCCCAGATACGCAGTATTTT. This translates into CAIGGLAGAGLPDTQYF. V and J are TRBV10-3 and TRBJ2-3; the match to TRBD2 covers 14 bases. This CDR3 spans 17 amino acids. The V and J ends lost 9 bases and 4 bases, in that order; junction bases with no gene match: 12. The germline V gene has CDR1 ENHRY and CDR2 SYGVKD.

This clone showed up just a few times. The rearrangement links TRBV10-3 to TRBJ1-5; 7 bases are shared with TRBD1. The germline V gene has CDR1 ENHRY and CDR2 SYGVKD. The CDR3 covers 14 residues. The V and J ends lost 5 bases and 6 bases, in that order; junction bases with no gene match: 7. The CDR3 spells CAISRDREPQPQHF. In DNA form, the CDR3 reads TGTGCCATCAGTCGAGACAGGGAGCCTCAGCCCCAGCATTTT.

The chain is built from TRBV6-1 and TRBJ2-1, with D unresolved. V shed 2 bases and J shed 0 bases, with 5 bases lying between them. Per the germline V gene, CDR1 is MNHNS and CDR2 is SASEGT. There are 14 residues in the CDR3. The CDR3 sequence is CASSELSSYNEQFF. In nucleotides, the CDR3 is TGTGCCAGCAGTGAATTGAGCTCCTACAATGAGCAGTTCTTC.

This sequence joins TRBV12-5 and TRBJ2-5; D is perhaps TRBD1 (7 bases). The CDR3 consists of 16 residues. Trimming cost V 1 base and J 5 bases, with 17 bases left between them. CDR1 and CDR2 (germline): LGHNT, FRNRAP. In DNA, the CDR3 is TGTGCTAGTGGTTTGGGGACTAAGGGGGCGGGTGAGACCCAGTACTTC. It encodes CASGLGTKGAGETQYF.